The 20 T cell receptor beta chains listed next were all sequenced from one sample in a study of control samples from healthy donors and cancer patients (dated by TCRdb to 2020 to 2022). Library preparation employed the immunoSEQ multiplex PCR assay. What TCRdb holds here is the immuneACCESS table cut down to in-frame rearrangements. Part of the clones is not present; checked against another copy, under half of the missing clones reflect an unresolved V gene, and the others are unexplained. Here the sample has 100,000 to 150,000 clones; over 75% occur a single time. Around 2.5% of the sample comes from the top ten. Source material: blood. These receptors originate from a man aged 35 to 55 in good health.

The chain uses TRBV2 and TRBJ2-4; 15 bases map to TRBD2. This CDR3 region has 16 residues. The germline V gene encodes CDR1 SNHLY and CDR2 FYNNEI. V shed 5 bases and J 4 bases; nucleotides not matched to a gene: 3. Here the CDR3 reads CASSWTSGGAKNIQYF. CDR3 DNA sequence: TGTGCCAGCAGTTGGACTAGCGGGGGGGCAAAAAACATTCAGTACTTC.

This chain joins TRBV5-5 and TRBJ2-2; D is unresolved. The CDR3 has 13 amino acids. Germline-derived CDR1 and CDR2 are SGHKS and YYEKEE (reference sequence). V was pared by 2 bases and J by 7 bases, with 9 bases between. The CDR3: CASSFSVRGELFF. The DNA for the CDR3 is TGTGCCAGCAGCTTTTCGGTCCGCGGGGAGCTGTTTTTT.

This chain joins TRBV12-3 or TRBV12-4 and TRBJ1-6; possibly TRBD1 for D (5 bases). V dropped 4 bases and J dropped 10 bases, with 8 bases sitting between them. The CDR3 totals 12 residues. The CDR3 loop reads CASSSGESPLHF. The CDR3 DNA follows: TGTGCCAGCAGTTCGGGGGAATCACCCCTCCACTTT.

The chain employs TRBV18 and TRBJ2-7; possibly TRBD1 or TRBD2 for D (5 bases each). The CDR3 runs 13 residues. In germline, CDR1 is KGHSH, CDR2 LQKENI. Trimming shortened V by 8 bases and J by 5 bases, and 16 bases separated the two germline ends. The CDR3 reads CASAYLGGHEQYF. CDR3 DNA sequence: TGTGCCAGCGCCTACCTTGGGGGACACGAGCAGTACTTC. The full variable domain, with the rest looked up from reference TRBV18 and TRBJ2-7, is NAGVMQNPRHLVRRRGQEARLRCSPMKGHSHVYWYRQLPEEGLKFMVYLQKENIIDESGMPKERFSAEFPKEGPSILRIQQVVRGDSAAYFCASAYLGGHEQYFGPGTRLTVT.

This clone is a singleton in its sample. The gene calls are TRBV9 and TRBJ2-7; D possibly uses TRBD1 or TRBD2 (5 bases each). CDR1 and CDR2 (germline): SGDLS, YYNGEE. Deletions cut 0 bases from V and 7 bases from J, with 14 bases between. The CDR3 has 14 amino acids. The CDR3 protein is CASSVDWQGGEQYF. The CDR3 nucleotides read TGTGCCAGCAGCGTAGATTGGCAGGGCGGGGAGCAGTACTTC. Complete variable domain (other parts from reference TRBV9 and TRBJ2-7): DSGVTQTPKHLITATGQRVTLRCSPRSGDLSVYWYQQSLDQGLQFLIQYYNGEERAKGNILERFSAQQFPDLHSELNLSSLELGDSALYFCASSVDWQGGEQYFGPGTRLTVT.

The chain couples TRBV27 to TRBJ1-2; TRBD1 agrees at 7 bases. The CDR3 runs to 17 residues. CDR1 MNHEY and CDR2 SMNVEV come from the germline V gene (reference sequence). Germline trimming cut 4 bases from V and 2 bases from J; bases unmatched to any gene: 13. Here the CDR3 DNA reads TGTGCCAGCAGTTACCTTCCCTTGGGGACAGAGAACTATGGCTACACCTTC. Translated, it gives CASSYLPLGTENYGYTF.

J is TRBJ1-4 and V is TRBV19; D is ambiguous. The germline CDR1 and CDR2 sequences are LNHDA and SQIVND (reference sequence). Trimming removed 6 bases at V and 6 bases at J, with 8 bases between. This CDR3 comprises 12 residues. The CDR3 sequence: CASRRPDEKLFF. The CDR3 coding sequence is TGTGCCAGTAGGCGTCCAGATGAAAAACTGTTTTTT.

This clone was seen just once. The chain joins TRBV9 to TRBJ2-7, with 8 bases matching TRBD1. Looked up from germline, CDR1 is SGDLS and CDR2 is YYNGEE. The CDR3 loop spans 15 amino acids. V lost 4 bases and J lost 7; bases outside the gene matches: 13. The DNA for the CDR3 is TGTGCCAGCAGCCTCGATGACAGGGGACCATTGGAGCAGTACTTC. Its protein is CASSLDDRGPLEQYF.

The genes are TRBV29-1 and TRBJ2-3; D gene ambiguous. The germline gives CDR1 SQVTM, CDR2 ANQGSEA. This CDR3 contains 13 residues. V dropped 1 base and J dropped 6 bases, with 11 bases sitting between them. CDR3 protein: CSVEGTHGDTQYF. The CDR3, as DNA: TGCAGCGTTGAAGGGACGCATGGGGATACGCAGTATTTT.

This rearrangement joins TRBV5-8 to TRBJ1-2; D gene uncertain. This CDR3 contains 15 residues. Germline lookup yields CDR1 SGHTS and CDR2 YDEGEE. Trimming left V 4 bases short and J 2 bases short, with 15 bases between. In nucleotides, the CDR3 is TGTGCCAGCAGCCCTGAGGGTCACGGGAACTATGGCTACACCTTC. Its translation: CASSPEGHGNYGYTF. The full variable domain, completed using reference TRBV5-8 and TRBJ1-2, is EAGVTQSPTHLIKTRGQQATLRCSPISGHTSVYWYQQALGLGLQFLLWYDEGEERNRGNFPPRFSGRQFPNYSSELNVNALELEDSALYLCASSPEGHGNYGYTFGSGTRLTVV.

Points on this clone: It is likely a read error, because the conserved phenylalanine at the end of the CDR3 is missing. The genes are TRBV10-2 and TRBJ1-1, with D possibly TRBD1 on 5 matching bases. The germline V and J ends were trimmed by 6 bases and 3 bases, with 17 bases remaining between them. Looked up from germline, CDR1 is WSHSY and CDR2 is SAAADI. This CDR3 is built from 15 residues. The CDR3 DNA is TGCGCCAGCAGAAGCGGCCGGGACGGATACACTGAAGCTTTCTCT. As protein: CASRSGRDGYTEAFS.

In this sample, this clone turned up once. The gene calls are TRBV6-1 and TRBJ1-6, with TRBD1 matching over 8 bases. The ends lost 3 bases at V and 8 bases at J; junction bases unmatched: 6. CDR1 is MNHNS, CDR2 SASEGT, per germline. The CDR3 has 15 amino acids. As DNA, the CDR3 is TGTGCCAGCAGTGAGCAGGGGGCCTTGGATTCACCCCTCCACTTT. Its translation: CASSEQGALDSPLHF.

The rearrangement uses TRBV2 and TRBJ2-7; unclear D gene. This CDR3 has 12 residues. Trimming removed 2 bases from V and 3 bases from J, with 5 bases in between. Germline V gene lookup returns CDR1 SNHLY and CDR2 FYNNEI. The CDR3 nucleotides are TGTGCCAGCAGTGAAAAGAGCTACGAGCAGTACTTC. It translates to CASSEKSYEQYF. The entire variable domain, with the rest obtained from reference TRBV2 and TRBJ2-7, is as follows: EPEVTQTPSHQVTQMGQEVILRCVPISNHLYFYWYRQILGQKVEFLVSFYNNEISEKSEIFDDQFSVERPDGSNFTLKIRSTKLEDSAMYFCASSEKSYEQYFGPGTRLTVT.

This chain connects TRBV6-4 to TRBJ2-1, with 11 positions matching TRBD2. Germline-derived CDR1 and CDR2 are MRHNA and SNTAGT. The V segment lost 2 bases and the J segment 6 bases; nucleotides outside the gene matches: 0. The CDR3 runs 14 residues. As DNA, the CDR3 is TGTGCCAGCAGTGACGGGACTAGCGGCAATGAGCAGTTCTTC. Residues: CASSDGTSGNEQFF.

The V and J genes are TRBV11-3 and TRBJ2-1; 7 positions match TRBD1. The germline V gene encodes CDR1 SGHNT and CDR2 YENEEA. Trimming cost V 4 bases and J 7 bases; bases outside gene matches: 7. This CDR3 is 14 amino acids long. The CDR3 nucleotides read TGTGCCAGCAGCTCGACAGGGCTTCGAAATGAGCAGTTCTTC. Translating it yields CASSSTGLRNEQFF. Full variable domain (outside the CDR3, taken from reference TRBV11-3 and TRBJ2-1): EAGVVQSPRYKIIEKKQPVAFWCNPISGHNTLYWYLQNLGQGPELLIRYENEEAVDDSQLPKDRFSAERLKGVDSTLKIQPAELGDSAVYLCASSSTGLRNEQFFGPGTRLTVL.

This clone was counted between two and nine times. V and J are TRBV4-2 and TRBJ1-6; D unclear. The germline V gene encodes CDR1 LGHNA and CDR2 YNFKEQ. The ends were cut back, 5 bases at V and 4 bases at J, with 9 bases in the middle. The CDR3 runs to 14 residues. CDR3 DNA sequence: TGTGCCAGCAGCTACTGGGGTTATAATTCACCCCTCCACTTT. Its translation is CASSYWGYNSPLHF.

V and J are TRBV6-5 and TRBJ2-5; D unclear. The CDR3 covers 14 residues. V lost 8 bases to trimming and J lost 5 bases, with 18 bases between them. Germline assignment: CDR1 MNHEY and CDR2 SVGAGI. The chain's CDR3 is CASLEEAFSETQYF. CDR3 bases: TGTGCCAGCCTCGAAGAGGCGTTCTCGGAGACCCAGTACTTC.

This chain connects TRBV19 to TRBJ2-1, with D perhaps TRBD1 (6 bases). The CDR3 is 16 residues long. Germline V lookup: CDR1 LNHDA, CDR2 SQIVND (reference sequence). V lost 1 base and J 2 bases, leaving 12 bases between the germline ends. CDR3 bases: TGTGCCAGTAGTATAGGTGGACAGCCCCCCTACAATGAGCAGTTCTTC. This encodes CASSIGGQPPYNEQFF.

The CDR3 spells CASSQLNEQYF. CDR3 DNA: TGTGCCAGCAGCCAATTAAACGAGCAGTACTTC. V is TRBV3-1 (or the pseudogene TRBV3-2) and J is TRBJ2-7; D not certain. V was cut by 2 bases and J by 5 bases, with 4 bases left in between. This CDR3 contains 11 residues. CDR1 LGHDT and CDR2 YNNKEL come from the germline V gene (reference sequence).

This rearrangement joins TRBV10-1 to TRBJ2-1; possibly TRBD1 for D (5 bases). V was trimmed by 2 bases and J by 6 bases, leaving 8 bases between them. Germline V gene data show CDR1 as WNHNN and CDR2 as SYGVQD (reference sequence). The CDR3 length is 13 residues. The CDR3 here is CASSEQGFNEQFF. The DNA for the CDR3 is TGCGCCAGCAGTGAGCAGGGTTTCAATGAGCAGTTCTTC.